These T cell receptor beta chains were read from a single sample in a study of blood T cell repertoires in COVID-19. Sequencing used immunoSEQ multiplex PCR; TCRdb keeps in-frame clones, though not all of them. This table holds fewer than 500,000 clones, around nine tenths found once. Sequenced input: peripheral blood. The receptors come from a woman in her 30s with acute or convalescent COVID-19. The conserved cysteine and the conserved F or W are not part of the CDR3 here. The D gene is left open where the match is weak.

v_call: TRBV2; j_call: TRBJ2-2; d_call: TRBD2; cdr3_aa: ASRERLAGHTGELF
v_call: TRBV27; j_call: TRBJ1-5; d_call: TRBD1; cdr3_aa: ASSLSPTGDYQPQH
v_call: TRBV5-1; j_call: TRBJ1-6; d_call: .; cdr3_aa: ASSPQLTGGNSPLH
v_call: TRBV3-1/TRBV3-2; j_call: TRBJ2-1; d_call: .; cdr3_aa: ASSLQGEQF
v_call: TRBV24-1; j_call: TRBJ2-7; d_call: TRBD1; cdr3_aa: ATSASTGSTYEQY
v_call: TRBV5-1; j_call: TRBJ1-1; d_call: TRBD1; cdr3_aa: ASSRQGHTEAF
v_call: TRBV3-1/TRBV3-2; j_call: TRBJ1-6; d_call: .; cdr3_aa: ASSHRLSPLH
v_call: TRBV14; j_call: TRBJ1-2; d_call: .; cdr3_aa: ASSPTDTLYGYT
v_call: TRBV28; j_call: TRBJ1-6; d_call: TRBD1; cdr3_aa: ASRASRQGVSPLH
v_call: TRBV21-1; j_call: TRBJ1-5; d_call: .; cdr3_aa: ASSKNRSRGRSNQPQH
v_call: TRBV6-5; j_call: TRBJ2-7; d_call: .; cdr3_aa: ASSQAQGYEQY
v_call: TRBV11-2; j_call: TRBJ1-2; d_call: .; cdr3_aa: ASSLVLNSAVA
v_call: TRBV19; j_call: TRBJ1-2; d_call: TRBD1; cdr3_aa: ASSRDSPFGYT
v_call: TRBV27; j_call: TRBJ2-7; d_call: .; cdr3_aa: ASSLVWKQGGEQY
v_call: TRBV11-3; j_call: TRBJ2-1; d_call: .; cdr3_aa: ASSLLSHGDNEQF
v_call: TRBV5-1; j_call: TRBJ2-1; d_call: .; cdr3_aa: ASSLQGPSDNEQF
v_call: TRBV6-6; j_call: TRBJ2-7; d_call: .; cdr3_aa: ASSPGLGSYEQY
v_call: TRBV24-1; j_call: TRBJ1-2; d_call: .; cdr3_aa: ATSGPGQPDGYT
v_call: TRBV30; j_call: TRBJ2-5; d_call: TRBD2; cdr3_aa: ACTSGGTQY
v_call: TRBV7-3; j_call: TRBJ2-5; d_call: TRBD2; cdr3_aa: ASSLERGETQY
v_call: TRBV7-8; j_call: TRBJ1-1; d_call: .; cdr3_aa: ASSFGGAEAF
v_call: TRBV3-1/TRBV3-2; j_call: TRBJ2-5; d_call: TRBD2; cdr3_aa: ASRPAGGETQY